There are a few counts of the clone carrying this TCR beta chain. Its antigen is still unknown. As every portion of the isolated RNA was reverse transcribed, the sequencing read expressed TCRB transcripts. TCRdb keeps only in-frame clones here, not all; method: immunoSEQ multiplex PCR. The sample holds about 110,000 clones, under 40% seen once. These data belong to a study of beta chain features in type 1 diabetes. Notes on the study in general: Sequencing used cDNA, and cells with high TCR expression could therefore be over-represented.

Per germline, CDR1 SEHNR and CDR2 FQNEAQ (reference sequence). The CDR3 is 13 amino acids. Trimming cost V 5 bases and J 7 bases, with 14 bases left between them. The sequenced sample consisted of stem cell memory CD4+ T cells from blood. This receptor was taken from a woman aged 18 to 35 in good health. This rearrangement joins TRBV7-9 to TRBJ1-2; unclear D gene. CDR3 sequence: CASSPREGIGYTF. The CDR3 region has the DNA TGTGCCAGCAGCCCCCGGGAGGGAATTGGCTACACCTTC.